Included here is one T cell receptor beta chain sequence, with context. These data come from a study of blood T cell repertoires in COVID-19. About the research overall: Nucleic acid was either cDNA or gDNA, and it came from T cells, B-cell-depleted T cells, or PBMCs.

The germline V gene encodes CDR1 MNHEY and CDR2 SVGAGI. This CDR3 has 16 residues. Trimming shortened V by 2 bases and J by 1 base, and 14 bases separated the two germline ends. Method: immunoSEQ multiplex PCR; TCRdb's copy keeps in-frame clones and lacks some. The sample contains some 390,000 clones, about nine tenths of which appear only once. Study members were between about 18 and 89 years old and lived in around 24 US regions. The sequencing sample was made of PBMCs or T cells enriched from blood (not recorded which). The chain couples TRBV6-5 to TRBJ1-1; D not certain. The TCR originated in a woman in her 30s who had recovered from COVID-19. The CDR3 loop reads CASSYEMTPRNTEAFF. CDR3 in DNA: TGTGCCAGCAGTTACGAGATGACCCCTAGGAACACTGAAGCTTTCTTT.